One sample yielded the 11 T cell receptor beta chains listed below, sequenced in a study of cytomegalovirus exposure and HLA in healthy donors. The PCR contained 60 Vbeta and 13 Jbeta primers. The repertoire was sequenced with immunoSEQ multiplex PCR; TCRdb's copy has only in-frame clones and lacks some. The data hold about 190,000 clones, with about 77% observed a single time. Source material: PBMCs. These receptors were obtained from a man younger than 40 in good health and CMV-seropositive.

This chain connects TRBV4-1 to TRBJ2-5; a possible D gene is TRBD2 (5 bases). Trimming shortened V by 0 bases and J by 5 bases, and 16 bases separated the two germline ends. Per the germline V gene, CDR1 is MGHRA and CDR2 is YSYEKL. The CDR3 loop spans 16 amino acids. CDR3 amino acids: CASSQDRGQFGETQYF. DNA for the CDR3: TGCGCCAGCAGCCAAGATCGAGGGCAGTTCGGGGAGACCCAGTACTTC.

The table lists this clone with a count of one. This rearrangement joins TRBV6-1 to TRBJ1-5, with unresolved D. Germline-derived CDR1 and CDR2 are MNHNS and SASEGT. The CDR3 has 15 amino acids. Trimming took off 3 bases at V and 5 bases at J, with 14 bases between the two ends. This CDR3 is CASSDGGSGYQPQHF. CDR3 in DNA: TGTGCCAGCAGTGACGGAGGGTCCGGGTATCAGCCCCAGCATTTT.

The chain uses TRBV19 and TRBJ2-1, with 11 positions matching TRBD2. Trimming cost V 7 bases and J 4 bases; bases outside gene matches: 6. The length of the CDR3 is 15 residues. Germline V gene data show CDR1 as LNHDA and CDR2 as SQIVND (reference sequence). Here the CDR3 DNA reads TGTGCCAGTAATATGACTAGCGGGGATTACAATGAGCAGTTCTTC. It translates to CASNMTSGDYNEQFF.

The chain couples TRBV5-1 to TRBJ1-5, with a tentative D call TRBD1 (6 bases). The length of the CDR3 is 15 residues. Per germline, CDR1 SGHRS and CDR2 YFSETQ. V dropped 3 bases and J dropped 3 bases, with 13 bases sitting between them. CDR3 coding DNA: TGCGCCAGCAGCTCAGGAATGGGGGCCAATCAGCCCCAGCATTTT. This codes for CASSSGMGANQPQHF. The full variable domain, rest sourced from reference TRBV5-1 and TRBJ1-5, is KAGVTQTPRYLIKTRGQQVTLSCSPISGHRSVSWYQQTPGQGLQFLFEYFSETQRNKGNFPGRFSGRQFSNSRSEMNVSTLELGDSALYLCASSSGMGANQPQHFGDGTRLSIL.

V usage is TRBV18 and J usage is TRBJ2-7; 10 bases match TRBD1. V was pared by 2 bases and J by 6 bases, with 10 bases of the junction left unmatched. Germline V lookup: CDR1 KGHSH, CDR2 LQKENI. The CDR3 loop spans 16 amino acids. CDR3 coding DNA: TGTGCCAGCTCACCATCCTCCGGGACAGGGGCCGTCGAGCAGTACTTC. Translating it yields CASSPSSGTGAVEQYF.

The chain employs TRBV6-5 and TRBJ1-1; 9 bases line up with TRBD1. Germline CDR1 is MNHEY and CDR2 is SVGAGI. J lost 7 bases, V lost 6 bases, and 6 bases had no gene match. The CDR3 is 13 amino acids. The CDR3 DNA reads TGTGCCAGCAGCTGGGACAGGGTTTATGAAGCTTTCTTT. Protein: CASSWDRVYEAFF.

V gene TRBV7-9 combines with J gene TRBJ2-7; D may be TRBD2 (5 bases). Between the trimmed V and J ends, which lost 7 bases and 1 base, there was a span of 8 bases. Germline loops: CDR1 SEHNR, CDR2 FQNEAQ (reference sequence). The CDR3 spans 12 residues. The CDR3 spells CASMGDSYEQYF. CDR3 DNA: TGTGCCAGCATGGGAGATTCCTACGAGCAGTACTTC.

The chain couples TRBV21-1 to TRBJ2-7; TRBD1, the table's D call, lacks a check against the DNA. TRBV21-1 is labeled a pseudogene. The CDR3 runs to 18 residues. The CDR3, as DNA: TGTGCCAGCAGCAAAGGCCCGGGACAACCAGATTACTGTTACGAGCAGTACTTC. Amino acids: CASSKGPGQPDYCYEQYF.

The J gene is TRBJ1-1, the V gene TRBV7-9; 7 nucleotides line up with TRBD1. Germline trimming cut 1 base from V and 0 bases from J; bases unmatched to any gene: 5. CDR1 and CDR2 from the germline V gene are SEHNR and FQNEAQ (reference sequence). This CDR3 region has 16 residues. CDR3 residues: CASSLGYRGLNTEAFF. CDR3 coding DNA: TGTGCCAGCAGCTTAGGATACAGGGGATTGAACACTGAAGCTTTCTTT.

The chain employs TRBV15 and TRBJ2-3; a possible D gene is TRBD1 (7 bases). The CDR3 totals 15 residues. Looked up from germline, CDR1 is LNHNV and CDR2 is YYDKDF (reference sequence). V was trimmed by 5 bases and J by 3 bases, leaving 15 bases between them. Here the CDR3 reads CATSGYSGGTDTQYF. The CDR3 nucleotides are TGTGCCACCAGCGGGTATTCAGGGGGGACAGATACGCAGTATTTT.

This clone was seen only a few times. V usage is TRBV7-9 and J usage is TRBJ1-1; 8 nucleotides align to TRBD1. The CDR3 is made up of 13 amino acids. The V and J ends lost 5 bases and 8 bases, in that order; junction bases with no gene match: 7. Germline assignment: CDR1 SEHNR and CDR2 FQNEAQ (reference sequence). CDR3 sequence (DNA): TGTGCCAGCAGCCCGGACAGGGTCGGGGAAGCTTTCTTT. Protein product: CASSPDRVGEAFF.